The clone carrying this T cell receptor beta chain was counted a single time. The data are from a study of blood T cell repertoires in COVID-19. Study at large: Sites across the United States, Italy and Spain contributed samples from acute and convalescent COVID-19.

As handled by the study authors: The assay estimated nucleated cells by amplifying reference gene primers. Clones were sequenced by immunoSEQ multiplex PCR, and TCRdb holds only the in-frame ones, with some missing. The V and J calls and the clone size are those of that table, but D and trimming were determined from the DNA. The profile shows about 190,000 clones, more than 60% of them singletons. V lost 1 base and J 6 bases, leaving 9 bases between the germline ends. Germline-derived CDR1 and CDR2 are LNHNV and YYDKDF (reference sequence). The CDR3 extends over 13 amino acids. The sample taken for sequencing was peripheral blood. The V and J genes are TRBV15 and TRBJ1-2; D gene unclear. The receptor's source is a woman aged 50 to 65 with acute or convalescent COVID-19. As DNA, the CDR3 is TGTGCCACCAGCAGAGTGCCCGGGAATGGCTACACCTTC. Protein product: CATSRVPGNGYTF.